These T cell receptor beta chains were read from a single sample in a study of cytomegalovirus exposure and HLA in healthy donors. Profiled with immunoSEQ multiplex PCR; TCRdb holds only in-frame clones, not every one. The table shows 150,000 to 200,000 clones, with about 86% occurring only once. The specimen was PBMCs. Receptors originate from a young woman in good health and CMV-seropositive. CDR3s include the opening cysteine and the closing phenylalanine or tryptophan. D genes are given only for firm matches. Not all rows give a size; the values are once, few, many and, for expanded clones, a class.

D gene,V gene,clone size,J gene,CDR3 DNA,CDR3 protein
.,TRBV27,.,TRBJ1-4,TGTGCCAGCAGTCCCACCTACAGTAATGAAAAACTGTTTTTT,CASSPTYSNEKLFF
.,TRBV7-2,.,TRBJ1-3,TGTGCCAGCAGCGCGACCGGGACACCTGGAAACACCATATATTTT,CASSATGTPGNTIYF
.,TRBV27,few,TRBJ1-5,TGTGCCAGCAGTCCCACCCCACAGGGAGATCAGCCCCAGCATTTT,CASSPTPQGDQPQHF
.,TRBV4-2,.,TRBJ2-7,TGTGCCAGCAGCCAAGAGGAGGGGTACGAGCAGTACTTC,CASSQEEGYEQYF
TRBD2,TRBV5-5,.,TRBJ2-3,TGTGCCAGCAGCCTTCGATATTCTAGCGGGGGGGCCCCCGATACGCAGTATTTT,CASSLRYSSGGAPDTQYF
TRBD2,TRBV9,.,TRBJ2-3,TGTGCCAGCAGCGTAGGTTCAGCGGGGGGGATAGATACGCAGTATTTT,CASSVGSAGGIDTQYF
.,TRBV5-4,.,TRBJ2-3,TGTGCCAGCAGCCTGGGGAACCCCACACTATCAGATACGCAGTATTTT,CASSLGNPTLSDTQYF
TRBD1,TRBV7-9,once,TRBJ1-2,TGTGCCAGCAGCTTTTTATCCGGGACAGCGCCAACCTCTAACTATGGCTACACCTTC,CASSFLSGTAPTSNYGYTF
TRBD1,TRBV12-5,.,TRBJ1-2,TGTGCTAGTGGTCTACAGGGGGCGGGTGGCTACACCTTC,CASGLQGAGGYTF
TRBD2,TRBV11-2,.,TRBJ2-5,TGTGCCAGCAGCTTAGAGGGACTAGCGGGGGGGTCGACTGAGACCCAGTACTTC,CASSLEGLAGGSTETQYF
.,TRBV15,.,TRBJ2-4,TGTGCCACCAGCAGAATTAGGACTGGACTTAAAAACAGTCAGTACTTC,CATSRIRTGLKNSQYF
TRBD1,TRBV5-4,.,TRBJ2-1,TGTGCCAGCAGCTCACAGGGGGGAGGCGGTGAGCAGTTCTTC,CASSSQGGGGEQFF
TRBD1,TRBV6-5,.,TRBJ1-4,TGTGCCACCCAGCAGGGGGCCGCAGGTGAAAAACTGTTTTTT,CATQQGAAGEKLFF
TRBD1,TRBV30,once,TRBJ1-6,TGTGCCTGGATGCGGAACAGGGGGCGATCACCCCTCCACTTT,CAWMRNRGRSPLHF
.,TRBV6-4,.,TRBJ2-3,TGTGCCAGCAGTGAATCAGTAGACAGGTACACAGATACGCAGTATTTT,CASSESVDRYTDTQYF
.,TRBV29-1,.,TRBJ1-1,TGCAGCGTTGGGAAAAGGACAGTGATGAACACTGAAGCTTTCTTT,CSVGKRTVMNTEAFF
TRBD1,TRBV28,.,TRBJ2-7,TGTGCCAGCAGTGGGACAGGTGGTATCCACGAGCAGTACTTC,CASSGTGGIHEQYF
.,TRBV6-5,.,TRBJ2-5,TGTGCCACGATGGAGGGGCTGGAGACCCAGTACTTC,CATMEGLETQYF
.,TRBV6-6,.,TRBJ1-1,TGTGCCAGCAGTTACCCCAAGGGGACTGAAGCTTTCTTT,CASSYPKGTEAFF
.,TRBV7-2,.,TRBJ2-5,TGTGCCAGCAGCTGGGGGGGCGTCGAAGAGACCCAGTACTTC,CASSWGGVEETQYF
.,TRBV30,few,TRBJ1-2,TGTGCCTGGAGGGGCCCCCGGTCGGGGGACGAAAATTATGGCTACACCTTC,CAWRGPRSGDENYGYTF
TRBD2,TRBV4-2,few,TRBJ2-3,TGTGCCAGCAGCCAATGGACTAGCGGGGAGGCAGATACGCAGTATTTT,CASSQWTSGEADTQYF
TRBD1,TRBV2,.,TRBJ1-2,TGTGCCAGCAGTTCAGCCAGGGGGGATGGCTACACCTTC,CASSSARGDGYTF
.,TRBV18,.,TRBJ2-2,TGTGCCAGCTCACCACTATGGGAGGAGGCCGGGGAGCTGTTTTTT,CASSPLWEEAGELFF
.,TRBV5-1,.,TRBJ2-7,TGCGCCAGCAGCTTGGCCGGTTCACAGGGTTCCCCCGTATACGAGCAGTACTTC,CASSLAGSQGSPVYEQYF
.,TRBV20-1,.,TRBJ2-7,TGCAGTGCATCCGGACAGTACGAGCAGTACTTC,CSASGQYEQYF
.,TRBV7-9,.,TRBJ2-5,TGTGCCAGCGAATGGGGCAACCAAGAGACCCAGTACTTC,CASEWGNQETQYF
.,TRBV7-6,.,TRBJ2-2,TGTGCCAGCAGCTTAGTTCGGACAGCTTGGACCGGGGAGCTGTTTTTT,CASSLVRTAWTGELFF
.,TRBV4-2,.,TRBJ1-2,TGTGCCAGCAGCCAAGAACGATATGGGCACTATGGCTACACCTTC,CASSQERYGHYGYTF
.,TRBV5-1,.,TRBJ2-3,TGCGCCAGCAGCTGGGGGGGGCCGAGCACAGATACGCAGTATTTT,CASSWGGPSTDTQYF
TRBD2,TRBV4-2,.,TRBJ2-1,TGTGCCAGCAGCCTTGCTAGCGGGGGGGCCTATGAGCAGTTCTTC,CASSLASGGAYEQFF
.,TRBV27,.,TRBJ2-1,TGTGCCAGCAGTTTATGGGGCGGATTCTCCTACAATGAGCAGTTCTTC,CASSLWGGFSYNEQFF
TRBD1,TRBV19,.,TRBJ2-3,TGTGCCAGTAGTGGGGACAGGGTAGCGTCAGATACGCAGTATTTT,CASSGDRVASDTQYF
TRBD2,TRBV6-6,.,TRBJ2-5,TGTGCCAGCAGAAGCCACGGGACTAGACAAGAGACCCAGTACTTC,CASRSHGTRQETQYF
.,TRBV10-3,.,TRBJ2-7,TGTGCCATTGCGGACAGTAGCTCCTACGAGCAGTACTTC,CAIADSSSYEQYF
TRBD1,TRBV27,.,TRBJ1-2,TGTGCCAGCAGTCCCTCGGACAGGGGAGATGGCTACACCTTC,CASSPSDRGDGYTF
TRBD2,TRBV28,.,TRBJ2-3,TGTGCCAGCAGTTTGACTAGCGGGGGGACCGGTAGCACAGATACGCAGTATTTT,CASSLTSGGTGSTDTQYF
TRBD2,TRBV10-2,.,TRBJ2-5,TGCGCCAGCGGGAGGGCGGACCAAGAGACCCAGTACTTC,CASGRADQETQYF
TRBD1,TRBV5-1,few,TRBJ1-1,TGCGCCAGCAGCAAGGGACAGGGGAACACTGAAGCTTTCTTT,CASSKGQGNTEAFF
TRBD2,TRBV4-1,once,TRBJ2-3,TGCGCCAGCAGCCAAAAACGGGACTACTTCACAGATACGCAGTATTTT,CASSQKRDYFTDTQYF
TRBD2,TRBV28,few,TRBJ2-1,TGTGCCAGCAGTCCCGCAGCGGGGGGGGACAATGAGCAGTTCTTC,CASSPAAGGDNEQFF
TRBD1,TRBV15,.,TRBJ1-1,TGTGCCACCCAAAGGACAGGGGTTACTGAAGCTTTCTTT,CATQRTGVTEAFF